This T cell receptor (beta chain) is from a study of radiotherapy plus CTLA-4 blockade in lung cancer. Of note for this clone: Its antigen remains unidentified.

Produced via immunoSEQ multiplex PCR; TCRdb's table is partial and in-frame only. The data hold tens of thousands of clones, with 70% to 90% observed a single time. Treatment of patients with chemo-refractory metastatic non-small-cell lung cancer consisted of focal radiation plus CTLA-4 blockade with ipilimumab. General observations from the study: In blood, tumor-derived TCR clones expanded after radiotherapy plus ipilimumab.

Per germline, CDR1 SEHNR and CDR2 FQNEAQ (reference sequence). Trimming pared 5 bases from V and 2 bases from J, leaving 12 bases between. CDR3 length: 14 amino acids. The chain is built from TRBV7-9 and TRBJ1-2; perhaps TRBD1 as D (6 bases). Sequenced here: peripheral blood, sampled from a patient treated with radiotherapy plus ipilimumab. This receptor was taken from a human donor with non-small cell lung cancer that progressed on radiotherapy plus ipilimumab. CDR3 nucleotide sequence: TGTGCCAGCAGCCAAACTCAGGGGAACTATGGCTACACCTTC. Translation gives CASSQTQGNYGYTF.